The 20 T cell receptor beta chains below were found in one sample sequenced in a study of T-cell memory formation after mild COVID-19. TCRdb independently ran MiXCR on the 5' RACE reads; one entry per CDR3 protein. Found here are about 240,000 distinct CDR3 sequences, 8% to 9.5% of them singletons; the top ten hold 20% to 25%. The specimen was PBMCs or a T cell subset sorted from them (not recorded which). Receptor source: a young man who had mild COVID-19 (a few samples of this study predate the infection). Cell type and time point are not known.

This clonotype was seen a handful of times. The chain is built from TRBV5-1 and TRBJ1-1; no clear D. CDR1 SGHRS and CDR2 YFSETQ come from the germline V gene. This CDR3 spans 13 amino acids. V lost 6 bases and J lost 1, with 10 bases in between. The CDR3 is CASNRNWNTEAFF. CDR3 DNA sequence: TGCGCCAGCAACCGAAATTGGAACACTGAAGCTTTCTTT. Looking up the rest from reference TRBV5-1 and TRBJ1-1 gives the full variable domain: KAGVTQTPRYLIKTRGQQVTLSCSPISGHRSVSWYQQTPGQGLQFLFEYFSETQRNKGNFPGRFSGRQFSNSRSEMNVSTLELGDSALYLCASNRNWNTEAFFGQGTRLTVV.

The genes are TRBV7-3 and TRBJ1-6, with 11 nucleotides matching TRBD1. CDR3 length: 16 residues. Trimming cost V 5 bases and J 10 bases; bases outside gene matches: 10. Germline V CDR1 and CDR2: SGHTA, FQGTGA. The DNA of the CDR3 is TGTGCCAGCAGCCTTACCCCCGGGACAGGGGGATCACCCCTCCACTTT. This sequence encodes CASSLTPGTGGSPLHF.

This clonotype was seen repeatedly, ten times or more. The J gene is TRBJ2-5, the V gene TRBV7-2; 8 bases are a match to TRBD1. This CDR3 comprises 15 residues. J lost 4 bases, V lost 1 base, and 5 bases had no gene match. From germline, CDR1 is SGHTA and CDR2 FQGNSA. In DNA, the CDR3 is TGTGCCAGCAGCTTAGACAGGGGGACCGGAGAGACCCAGTACTTC. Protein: CASSLDRGTGETQYF.

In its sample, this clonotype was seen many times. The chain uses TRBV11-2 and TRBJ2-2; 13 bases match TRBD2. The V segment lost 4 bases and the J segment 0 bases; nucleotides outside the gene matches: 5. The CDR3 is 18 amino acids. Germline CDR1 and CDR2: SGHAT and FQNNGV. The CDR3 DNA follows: TGTGCCAGCAGCTCGGGACTAGCGGGGTATACGAACACCGGGGAGCTGTTTTTT. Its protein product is CASSSGLAGYTNTGELFF. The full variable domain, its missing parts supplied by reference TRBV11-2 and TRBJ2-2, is EAGVAQSPRYKIIEKRQSVAFWCNPISGHATLYWYQQILGQGPKLLIQFQNNGVVDDSQLPKDRFSAERLKGVDSTLKIQPAKLEDSAVYLCASSSGLAGYTNTGELFFGEGSRLTVL.

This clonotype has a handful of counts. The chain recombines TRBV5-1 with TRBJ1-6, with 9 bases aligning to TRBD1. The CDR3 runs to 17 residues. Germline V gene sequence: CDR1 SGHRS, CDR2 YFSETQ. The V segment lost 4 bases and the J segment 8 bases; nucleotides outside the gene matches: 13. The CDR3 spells CASSVRPGQGLDSPLHF. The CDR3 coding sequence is TGCGCCAGCAGCGTGAGACCGGGACAGGGTTTGGATTCACCCCTCCACTTT.

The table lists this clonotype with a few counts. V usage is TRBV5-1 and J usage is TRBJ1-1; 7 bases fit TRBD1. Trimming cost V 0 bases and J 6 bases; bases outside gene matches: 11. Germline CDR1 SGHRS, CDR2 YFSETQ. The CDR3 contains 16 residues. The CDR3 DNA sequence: TGCGCCAGCAGCTTGGATCCGGCCGGCCAGGGGGCTGAAGCTTTCTTT. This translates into CASSLDPAGQGAEAFF. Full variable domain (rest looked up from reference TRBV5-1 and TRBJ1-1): KAGVTQTPRYLIKTRGQQVTLSCSPISGHRSVSWYQQTPGQGLQFLFEYFSETQRNKGNFPGRFSGRQFSNSRSEMNVSTLELGDSALYLCASSLDPAGQGAEAFFGQGTRLTVV.

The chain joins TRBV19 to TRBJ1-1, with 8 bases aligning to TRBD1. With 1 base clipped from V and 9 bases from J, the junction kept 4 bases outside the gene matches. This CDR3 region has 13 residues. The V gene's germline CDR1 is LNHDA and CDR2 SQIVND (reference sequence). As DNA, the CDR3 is TGTGCCAGTAGTATAGCCGGACAGGGAAAAGCTTTCTTT. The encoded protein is CASSIAGQGKAFF.

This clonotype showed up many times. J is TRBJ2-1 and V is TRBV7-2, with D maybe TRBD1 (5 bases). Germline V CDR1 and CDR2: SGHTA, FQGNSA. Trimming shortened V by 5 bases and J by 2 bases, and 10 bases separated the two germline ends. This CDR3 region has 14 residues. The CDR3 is CASSPPGTYNEQFF. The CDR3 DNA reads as TGTGCCAGCAGCCCCCCAGGGACCTACAATGAGCAGTTCTTC. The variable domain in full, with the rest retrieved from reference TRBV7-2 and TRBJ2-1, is GAGVSQSPSNKVTEKGKDVELRCDPISGHTALYWYRQSLGQGLEFLIYFQGNSAPDKSGLPSDRFSAERTGGSVSTLTIQRTQQEDSAVYLCASSPPGTYNEQFFGPGTRLTVL.

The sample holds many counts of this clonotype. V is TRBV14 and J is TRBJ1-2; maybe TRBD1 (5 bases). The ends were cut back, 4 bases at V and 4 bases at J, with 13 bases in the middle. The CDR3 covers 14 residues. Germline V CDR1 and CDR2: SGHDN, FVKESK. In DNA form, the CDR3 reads TGTGCCAGCAGCCCGGCACTGGGGGGCTATGGCTACACCTTC. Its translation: CASSPALGGYGYTF.

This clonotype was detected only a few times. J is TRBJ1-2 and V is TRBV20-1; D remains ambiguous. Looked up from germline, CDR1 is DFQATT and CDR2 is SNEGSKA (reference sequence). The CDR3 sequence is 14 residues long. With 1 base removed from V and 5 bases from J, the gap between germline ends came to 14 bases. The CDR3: CSARAFQETYGYTF. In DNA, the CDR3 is TGCAGTGCTAGAGCCTTTCAGGAGACATATGGCTACACCTTC.

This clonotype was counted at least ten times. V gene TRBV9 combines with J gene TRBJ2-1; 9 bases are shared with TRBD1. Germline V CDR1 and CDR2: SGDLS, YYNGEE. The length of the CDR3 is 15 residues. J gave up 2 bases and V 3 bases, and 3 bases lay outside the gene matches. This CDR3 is CASSATGGPYNEQFF. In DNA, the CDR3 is TGTGCCAGCAGCGCAACAGGGGGCCCCTACAATGAGCAGTTCTTC.

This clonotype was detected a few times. CDR3 coding DNA: TGCAGCGTCGTGACAGGGGTCACAGATACGCAGTATTTT. This gives the protein CSVVTGVTDTQYF. This chain links TRBV29-1 with TRBJ2-3, with 8 bases fitting TRBD1. The CDR3 runs to 13 residues. Germline lookup yields CDR1 SQVTM and CDR2 ANQGSEA. J was trimmed by 2 bases and V by 6 bases; bases with no gene match: 4.

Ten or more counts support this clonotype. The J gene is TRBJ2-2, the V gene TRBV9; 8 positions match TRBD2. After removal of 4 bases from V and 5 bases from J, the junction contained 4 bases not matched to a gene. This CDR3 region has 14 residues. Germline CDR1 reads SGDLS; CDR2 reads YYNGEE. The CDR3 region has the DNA TGTGCCAGCAGCATCGGCGGGGGGACCGGGGAGCTGTTTTTT. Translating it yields CASSIGGGTGELFF.

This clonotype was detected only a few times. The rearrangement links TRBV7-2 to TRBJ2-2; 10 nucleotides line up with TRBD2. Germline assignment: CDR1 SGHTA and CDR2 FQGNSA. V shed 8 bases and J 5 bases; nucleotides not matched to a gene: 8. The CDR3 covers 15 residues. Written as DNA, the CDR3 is TGTGCCAGCCGCACTAGCGGGGTGTGGACCGGGGAGCTGTTTTTT. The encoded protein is CASRTSGVWTGELFF. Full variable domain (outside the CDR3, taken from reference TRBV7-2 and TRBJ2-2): GAGVSQSPSNKVTEKGKDVELRCDPISGHTALYWYRQSLGQGLEFLIYFQGNSAPDKSGLPSDRFSAERTGGSVSTLTIQRTQQEDSAVYLCASRTSGVWTGELFFGEGSRLTVL.

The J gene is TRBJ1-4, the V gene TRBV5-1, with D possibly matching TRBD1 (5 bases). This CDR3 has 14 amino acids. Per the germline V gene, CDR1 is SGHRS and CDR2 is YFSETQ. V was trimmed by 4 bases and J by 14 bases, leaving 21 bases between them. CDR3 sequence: CASSLDGARGILFF. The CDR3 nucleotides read TGCGCCAGCAGCCTCGACGGGGCCCGGGGAATTCTGTTTTTT.

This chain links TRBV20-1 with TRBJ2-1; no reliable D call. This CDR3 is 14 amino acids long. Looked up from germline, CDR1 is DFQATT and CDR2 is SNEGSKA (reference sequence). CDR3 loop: CRVRWGSSYNEQFF. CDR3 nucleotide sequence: TGCAGGGTCCGATGGGGTAGCTCCTACAATGAGCAGTTCTTC.

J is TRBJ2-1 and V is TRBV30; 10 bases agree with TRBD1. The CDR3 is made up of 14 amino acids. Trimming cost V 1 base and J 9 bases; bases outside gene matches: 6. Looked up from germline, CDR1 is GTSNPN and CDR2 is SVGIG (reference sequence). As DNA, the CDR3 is TGTGCCTGGAGTGCCGGGACAGGGGTCGGTGAGCAGTTCTTC. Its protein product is CAWSAGTGVGEQFF. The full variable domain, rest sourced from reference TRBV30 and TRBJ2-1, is SQTIHQWPATLVQPVGSPLSLECTVEGTSNPNLYWYRQAAGRGLQLLFYSVGIGQISSEVPQNLSASRPQDRQFILSSKKLLLSDSGFYLCAWSAGTGVGEQFFGPGTRLTVL.

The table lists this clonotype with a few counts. The CDR3 sequence: CASSQLSGTGYYNEQFF. The CDR3 region has the DNA TGCGCCAGCAGCCAACTATCCGGGACAGGGTATTACAATGAGCAGTTCTTC. The chain uses TRBV4-1 and TRBJ2-1, with 9 bases lining up with TRBD1. The CDR3 runs 17 residues. Germline V gene lookup returns CDR1 MGHRA and CDR2 YSYEKL. V was pared by 2 bases and J by 4 bases, with 9 bases of the junction left unmatched.

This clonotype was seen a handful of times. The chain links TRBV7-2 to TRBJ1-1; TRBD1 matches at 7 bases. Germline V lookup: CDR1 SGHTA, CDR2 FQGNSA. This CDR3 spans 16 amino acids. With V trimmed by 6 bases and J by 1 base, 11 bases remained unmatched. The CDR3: CASSPRRGLTNTEAFF. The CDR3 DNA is TGTGCCAGCAGTCCCCGAAGGGGGCTGACGAACACTGAAGCTTTCTTT.

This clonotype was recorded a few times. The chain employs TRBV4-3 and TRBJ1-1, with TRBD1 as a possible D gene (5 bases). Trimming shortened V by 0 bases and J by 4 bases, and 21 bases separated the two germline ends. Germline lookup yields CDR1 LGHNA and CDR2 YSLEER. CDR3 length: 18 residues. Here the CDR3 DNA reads TGCGCCAGCAGCCAAGACCAGGGAAGCGGTCGGGGGGGCACTGAAGCTTTCTTT. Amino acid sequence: CASSQDQGSGRGGTEAFF.